This T cell receptor (beta chain) is from a study of identical twins. A universal primer binding site was introduced by template switching. The final cDNA contained unique molecular identifiers. TCRdb fed the 5' RACE reads into MiXCR, producing one record per CDR3 protein. Among 500,000 to 600,000 distinct CDR3 sequences listed, 20% to 25% were seen once. V lost 5 bases, J lost 9 bases, and 11 bases stayed unmatched. This CDR3 region has 13 residues. Germline V CDR1 and CDR2: SGDLS, YYNGEE. These data were also reused for a study on T cells expressing NK-cell markers. That work adds: Most of the eight sequenced donors were HCMV-seropositive; one was seronegative. Of the CD8+ T cell pool in roughly six donors, roughly 1.0-8% was accounted for by dominant NKG2C+ clonotypes. These clonotypes additionally ranked first within the CD3+CD56-NKG2C+ fraction of a few donors.

The rearrangement links TRBV9 to TRBJ2-7, with 7 positions matching TRBD1. The TCR was taken from a woman younger than 30 in good health. Specimen: CD4+ T cells sorted from blood. The chain's CDR3 is CASSFQQGSGQYF. The CDR3 DNA follows: TGTGCCAGCAGTTTCCAACAGGGGAGCGGGCAGTACTTC.